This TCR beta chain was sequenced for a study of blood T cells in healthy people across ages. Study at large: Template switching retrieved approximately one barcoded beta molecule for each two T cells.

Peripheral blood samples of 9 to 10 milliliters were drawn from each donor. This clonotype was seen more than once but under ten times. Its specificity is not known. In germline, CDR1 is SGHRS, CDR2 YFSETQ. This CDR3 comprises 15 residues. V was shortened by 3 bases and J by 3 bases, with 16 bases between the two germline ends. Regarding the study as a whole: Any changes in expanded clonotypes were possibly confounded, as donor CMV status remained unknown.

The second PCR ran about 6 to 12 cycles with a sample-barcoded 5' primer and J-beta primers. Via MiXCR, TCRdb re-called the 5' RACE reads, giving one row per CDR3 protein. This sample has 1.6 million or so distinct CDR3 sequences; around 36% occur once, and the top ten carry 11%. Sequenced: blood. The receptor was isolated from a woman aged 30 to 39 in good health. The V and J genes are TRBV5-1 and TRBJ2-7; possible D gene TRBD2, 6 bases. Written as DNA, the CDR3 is TGCGCCAGCAGCTCGCACGGGAGTCAGTTCTACGAGCAGTACTTC. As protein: CASSSHGSQFYEQYF.